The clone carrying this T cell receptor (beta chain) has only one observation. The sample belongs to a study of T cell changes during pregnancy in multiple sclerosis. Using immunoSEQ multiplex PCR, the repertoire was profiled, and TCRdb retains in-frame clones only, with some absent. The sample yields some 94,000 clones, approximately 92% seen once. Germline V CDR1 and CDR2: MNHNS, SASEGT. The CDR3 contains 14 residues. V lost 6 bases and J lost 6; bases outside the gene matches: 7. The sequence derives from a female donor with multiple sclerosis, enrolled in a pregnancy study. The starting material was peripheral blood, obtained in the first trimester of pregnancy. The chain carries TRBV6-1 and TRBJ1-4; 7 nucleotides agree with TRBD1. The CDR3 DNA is TGTGCCAGCAGATCCGGGACAGAATATGAAAAACTGTTTTTT. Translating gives CASRSGTEYEKLFF.